This T cell receptor (beta chain) was retrieved from a study of cytomegalovirus exposure and HLA in healthy donors. Whole-study results and caveats: Prediction of most subjects' HLA-A and HLA-B alleles by TCR beta sequences was reportedly accurate. Information on immune exposure was restricted to one variable (CMV serostatus). Researchers reported in a later analysis that common viral pathogens appeared linked to several top clusters.

Germline values: CDR1 SGHAT, CDR2 FQDESV (reference sequence). V lost 4 bases and J lost 8; bases outside the gene matches: 10. The CDR3 totals 16 residues. This clone was found once. The target antigen is unknown. Vbeta (60) and Jbeta (13) primers were used in the PCR. Clones were read by immunoSEQ multiplex PCR, and TCRdb kept only the in-frame ones, dropping some. The repertoire holds over 150,000 clones, with 68% as singletons. The chain joins TRBV11-1 to TRBJ1-4, with 10 bases fitting TRBD1. Sequenced sample: PBMCs. This TCR derives from a man aged 50-60 years in good health and CMV-seronegative. CDR3 nucleotides: TGTGCCAGCAGCTCTACCCCGGGACAGGGGAGAGAAAAACTGTTTTTT. It translates to CASSSTPGQGREKLFF.